Sequencing of this TCR beta chain was carried out in a study of cytomegalovirus exposure and HLA in healthy donors (TCRdb year 2017). With regard to the full study: An earlier analysis of roughly 500 of the donors reported approximately 260 Gb of sequence data and 95 million to 130 million unique TCR beta sequences obtained from approximately 180 million T cells. An early release that covered about 640 HLA-typed donors contained approximately 300 gigabases of sequencing data and approximately 85 million unique TCR sequences. Of the roughly 390 genotyped donors, 80% to 90% were placed in the genetic ancestry cluster associated with self-reported Caucasian donors. The study aimed to test whether cataloging public T cell receptors could reveal signatures of past pathogen exposure. The T cell repertoires of several hundred subjects were profiled by immunosequencing and related to cytomegalovirus serostatus. Along with the approximately 700-subject first cohort, a separate validation cohort of around 120 different subjects was used. The study combined high-throughput TCR immunosequencing, statistical association of individual TCRs with disease status, and machine learning to predict cytomegalovirus infection status. To study patterns of TCR occurrence, a later analysis re-analyzed previously published TCR beta repertoires from 666 donors and added high-resolution HLA genotyping. Rather than drawing on any new phenotypic data, the later analysis identified candidate immune exposures from TCR beta sequences and the way those sequences occurred across donors. An earlier analysis of 587 of the donors applied high-throughput TCR beta sequencing to assess whether each TCR beta V gene segment acted as functional or pseudogenic. Donor age, sex, ethnicity and CMV serostatus were collected together with the repertoire data. A later genetic analysis took genome-wide SNP genotypes for about 55% of the roughly 700 donors and used that subset as a discovery cohort. All discovery cohort repertoires had been generated on a single sequencing platform. Class I and class II HLA loci were covered by the typing at four-digit resolution. The number of typed donors differed by locus: about 629-640 for A, B, C, DRB1 and DQB1; about 520 for DQA1; approximately 600 for DPA1; and roughly 450 for DPB1. Four to six DR-DQ haplotypes were handled as single units for association and clustering because linkage in the cohort was strong. Across 300 to 400 genotyped donors of the cohort, an average of approximately 200,000 unique TCR beta nucleotide sequences per donor were sequenced, and roughly 20% of those sequences were non-productive.

In total, roughly 670 healthy bone marrow donors made up the cohort. All cohort members were sampled while nominally healthy, although unrecorded immune exposures were likely present. The donor tested CMV seropositive and was one of the 289 seropositive cohort members. A peripheral blood sample was collected from each donor, and TCR beta sequencing was performed on peripheral blood mononuclear cells. The Qiagen DNeasy Blood Extraction Kit was used to extract genomic DNA from the blood cell samples. For this clone: The antigen this receptor binds is unknown. No base quality information exists; no much larger clone differs at one position.

The library was produced with the immunoSEQ multiplex PCR assay. The multiplex PCR relied on a mix of 60 forward primers for TCR Vbeta segments and 13 reverse primers for TCR Jbeta segments. Amplification of the CDR3 region of rearranged TCR beta genes was performed with a multiplex PCR assay on genomic DNA. The amplified TCR beta libraries were sequenced on the Illumina HiSeq System as 87-base-pair reads. On the authors' methods: In a later analysis, roughly 80 million unique TCR beta chains were counted across the 666 repertoires, and roughly 11 million of these chains were shared by at least two donors. Raw reads were error-corrected and collapsed into unique sequences by a nearest-neighbor algorithm in which closely related sequences were merged to remove PCR and sequencing errors. Alignment of CDR3 sequences to IMGT reference sequences was used to assign V, D and J gene segments. For a sequence to be retained, a match of at least six nucleotides to both a V gene segment and a J gene segment was required. A rearrangement counted as productive if the CDR3 had no stop codons and remained in frame with V and J, and every other rearrangement counted as non-productive. Following IMGT convention, CDR3 was defined as the stretch from the second conserved V-encoded cysteine to the conserved J-encoded phenylalanine. Sequences without an unambiguous match to a single V gene segment were excluded from the earlier analysis of about 600 of the donors. An earlier analysis of several hundred of the donors classified V segments as functional when productive rearrangements were above 56.7% and as segregating when the standard deviation between donors was above 5%. A statistical classification framework was built for diagnosing cytomegalovirus status from the catalog of TCR beta chain sequences. In a later analysis, V and J genes were assigned by comparing TCR nucleotide sequences against IMGT/GENE-DB human TR gene sequences. In a later analysis, CDR3 sequences and most-parsimonious VDJ recombination scenarios were assigned using the TCRdist pipeline. In a later analysis, each TCR beta chain was defined by its CDR3 amino acid sequence together with its V-gene family, and reads lacking a unique V-gene family were excluded. In a later analysis, around 650 highly shared, low-generation-probability nucleotide sequences were removed to address suspected cross-contamination and a sequencing artifact. In a later analysis, a clonal expansion index was calculated for each public chain from normalized within-repertoire ranks of inferred template counts. In a later analysis, generation probabilities were computed with a VDJ recombination model fitted to out-of-frame rearrangements, and the resulting probabilities were checked against IGoR. In a later analysis, TCR-TCR, TCR-HLA and TCR-CMV co-occurrence was scored with hypergeometric tests, and a repertoire-size bias correction was applied to TCR pairs. In a later analysis, false discovery rates were estimated by permuting HLA or CMV assignments 20 times. In a later analysis, co-occurring TCRs were grouped using DBSCAN, with TCRdist sequence similarity added in when clustering inside HLA-allele-positive subsets. For co-occurrence clustering, repertoires with fewer than 30,000 or more than 120,000 public chains were excluded, along with four or five repertoires with anomalous nucleotide sharing. Drawn from immuneACCESS, this table holds only the in-frame rearrangements with V and J called that TCRdb kept. Clones are partly lost; checked studies trace under half to an unresolved V gene and leave the rest unexplained. The V and J calls and clone size were taken over from that table, and D and trimming were inferred from the DNA. The sample table holds approximately 44,000 clones, of which about 85% were seen once. The biggest ten clones account for around 8% of the sample.

General conclusions and limits of the study: A further reported finding was that TCR beta sequences accurately predicted the HLA-A and HLA-B alleles for most subjects in the first cohort. A later genetic analysis reported fewer N-insertions in productive TCRs among donors in an Asian-associated ancestry cluster than the roughly 670-donor mean. Because HLA typing was missing for some donors at each locus, association tests included only the typed subset. Specific HLA alleles were associated with over 15,000 TCR beta sequences at a false discovery rate of 0.05 in a later analysis. In an earlier analysis of more than 450 of the donors, most TCR beta V segments were observed in productive rearrangements about 90% or about 30% of the time, broadly matching IMGT annotations. Assigning TCR associations to individual alleles was difficult when HLA alleles, especially DR and DQ, strongly co-occurred. A group of highly shared sequence variants was considered likely to be a technical artifact of the sequencing pipeline. For the cohort, immune exposure information was limited to CMV serostatus. In both the original and validation cohorts, the classifier was reported to diagnose cytomegalovirus status with high specificity and sensitivity. The study listed around 160 TCR beta chains as associated with cytomegalovirus. In this cohort, only TCR beta chains were sequenced, and detectable features were limited by the absence of alpha or paired-chain data. A later analysis reported that several top co-occurrence clusters appeared linked to parvovirus B19, influenza, CMV and Epstein-Barr virus. In vitro tests confirmed that a few of the cytomegalovirus-associated TCR beta chains recognize cytomegalovirus antigens. Because the 87-base-pair reads could not distinguish some IMGT-functional V segments, including TRBV6-2 and TRBV6-3, those segments were excluded. A later analysis found that TCR association rates varied across HLA loci, with DRB1 alleles showing the most associated TCRs and HLA-C alleles the fewest. Linkage disequilibrium might explain the correlated functional status among segregating V segments, but an unknown experimental factor could not be excluded. In a later genetic analysis, a missense DCLRE1C variant was associated with V-gene and J-gene trimming of TCR beta chains, and the association was replicated in an independent cohort. Roughly 17 rarely observed V segments, including chromosome 9 orphons, were excluded from the earlier analysis of approximately 500 of the donors because counts were too low. According to a later analysis, most CMV-associated TCR beta chains appeared to be HLA-restricted, and the HLA associations seemed to be driven largely by CMV exposure. In a later analysis, HLA-associated TCR beta chains were found to be more clonally expanded and to have lower generation probabilities than equally common non-associated chains. Most TCR sequences were observed very rarely across donors, whereas some public TCRs were present in many individuals. Presence/absence analyses assumed roughly uniform sequencing depth across donors, an assumption that may not hold. The authors suggested that the approach could potentially be extended to other disease states and immunological phenotypes.

CDR1 and CDR2 were assigned from the germline V gene as ENHRY and SYGVKD. The CDR3 spans 15 residues, from the cysteine through the phenylalanine. The only DNA kept is the CDR3, 45 bases in frame from the first base. V is pruned by 3 bases and J by 5 bases, leaving 5 bases of the junction without a gene match. The sample taken for sequencing was PBMCs. The chain employs TRBV10-3 and TRBJ2-1; 9 central bases correspond to TRBD2. The source is a woman aged 35 to 49 in good health and CMV-seropositive. Here is the DNA: TGTGCCATCAGTGATGGCGGGGGGGCCGACAATGAGCAGTTCTTC. This sequence encodes CAISDGGGADNEQFF.